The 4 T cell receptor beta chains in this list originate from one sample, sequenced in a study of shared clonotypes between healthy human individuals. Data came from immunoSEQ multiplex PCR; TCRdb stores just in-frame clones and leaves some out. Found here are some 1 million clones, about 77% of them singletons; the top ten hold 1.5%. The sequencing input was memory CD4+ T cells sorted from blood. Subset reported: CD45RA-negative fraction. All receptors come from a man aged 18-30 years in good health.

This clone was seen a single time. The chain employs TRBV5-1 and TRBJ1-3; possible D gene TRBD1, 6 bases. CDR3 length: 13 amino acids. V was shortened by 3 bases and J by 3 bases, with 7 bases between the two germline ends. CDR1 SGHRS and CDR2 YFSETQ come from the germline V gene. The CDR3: CASSSGVGNTIYF. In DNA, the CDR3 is TGCGCCAGCAGCTCAGGGGTTGGAAACACCATATATTTT.

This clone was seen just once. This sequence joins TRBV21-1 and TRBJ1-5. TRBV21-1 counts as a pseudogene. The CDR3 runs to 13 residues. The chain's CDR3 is CASRSFCRQPQHF. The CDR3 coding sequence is TGTGCCAGCAGGAGCTTCTGTCGACAGCCCCAGCATTTT.

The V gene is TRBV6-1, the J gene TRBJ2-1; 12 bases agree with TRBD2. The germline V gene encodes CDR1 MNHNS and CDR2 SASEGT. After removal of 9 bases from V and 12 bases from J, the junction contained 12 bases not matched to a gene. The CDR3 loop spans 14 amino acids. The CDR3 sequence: CASTPGLAGYRQFF. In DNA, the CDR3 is TGTGCCAGTACCCCGGGACTAGCGGGCTACAGGCAGTTCTTC.

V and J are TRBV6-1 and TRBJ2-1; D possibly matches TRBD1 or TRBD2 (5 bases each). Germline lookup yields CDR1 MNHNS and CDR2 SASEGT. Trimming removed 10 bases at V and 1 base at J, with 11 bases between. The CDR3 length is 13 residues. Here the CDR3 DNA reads TGTGCCACTGTTGGGGGATCCTACAATGAGCAGTTCTTC. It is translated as CATVGGSYNEQFF.